This T cell receptor beta chain was identified in a study of blood T cells in healthy people across ages. It was with a sample-barcoded 5' primer and a J-beta primer mix that a second PCR of about 6 to 12 cycles was run. All cDNA molecules were each tagged by a template-switch adaptor with 12 random nucleotides. TCRdb recomputed calls from the 5' RACE reads with MiXCR, one row per CDR3 protein. Of 800,000 to 1,300,000 distinct CDR3 sequences listed, 20% to 25% were seen once; the top ten hold around 0.75%. This clonotype was recorded a few times. What it binds is not known. Study-level results: It was not possible, with unsorted PBMCs, to conclusively compare naive and antigen-experienced cells.

About 10 milliliters of peripheral blood were drawn from each donor into EDTA-treated tubes. J gave up 6 bases and V 6 bases, and 10 bases lay outside the gene matches. The CDR3 consists of 15 residues. The germline gives CDR1 SQVTM, CDR2 ANQGSEA. Separately, the same data were catalogued under a study of T cells of mothers and their children.

The rearrangement links TRBV29-1 to TRBJ2-2, with 10 nucleotides matching TRBD1. The TCR sequence derives from a girl aged 2 to 10 in good health. Sequencing was done on a sample of blood. The CDR3: CSVNRDRGRAGELFF. The CDR3 nucleotides read TGCAGCGTGAATAGAGACAGGGGGCGCGCCGGGGAGCTGTTTTTT.